This TCR beta chain emerged from a study of shared clonotypes between healthy human individuals. For each subset, genomic DNA was distributed in equal portions over several immunoSEQ plates. DNA input for the unsorted PBMC replicate PCRs was about 280 ng, 25,000 to 30,000 T cell genomes. Clones were sequenced by immunoSEQ multiplex PCR, and TCRdb holds only the in-frame ones, with some missing. The data show over 400,000 clones, about 72% seen once. This CDR3 has 17 residues. Germline loops: CDR1 LGHNA, CDR2 YNFKEQ. Trimming removed 5 bases from V and 0 bases from J, with 16 bases in between. Study-wide points: An effect of sequencing depth on clonotype sharing among donors was expected. The authors sampled blood alone, and tissue repertoires likely differ.

Details on this clone: Its antigen is currently unknown.

This rearrangement joins TRBV4-2 to TRBJ2-2; TRBD2 is a possible D gene (6 bases). Sequencing was carried out using PBMCs. The receptor was derived from a woman in her thirties or forties in good health. Some clones in this sample may be carry-over from other donors' samples. The CDR3 loop reads CASSTPRAGTNTGELFF. The CDR3, as DNA: TGTGCCAGCAGCACCCCCAGGGCGGGAACGAACACCGGGGAGCTGTTTTTT.